Included here is one TCR beta chain sequence, with context. Those enrolled, adults aged roughly 18 to 95 years, came from about two dozen US areas. Donors of Cohort 3 who recovered were those that had two negative PCRs, clearance, or symptom resolution. This entry is derived from a study of blood T cell repertoires in COVID-19. TCRdb keeps only in-frame clones here, not all; method: immunoSEQ multiplex PCR. The data hold around 300,000 clones, with roughly 90% observed a single time. The source is a woman aged 25 to 39 who had recovered from COVID-19. Source material: PBMCs or T cells enriched from blood (not recorded which).

The CDR3 DNA follows: TGCGCCAGCAGTGGGACTAGCAAGTACGAGCAGTACTTC. Amino acid sequence: CASSGTSKYEQYF. This chain links TRBV5-1 with TRBJ2-7; TRBD2 matches at 9 bases. This CDR3 region has 13 residues. Per the germline V gene, CDR1 is SGHRS and CDR2 is YFSETQ. The ends lost 5 bases at V and 4 bases at J; junction bases unmatched: 4.